This is a list of T cell receptor beta chains from one sample in a study of spatial heterogeneity in lung cancer. In TCRdb, the 5' RACE reads were re-called with MiXCR into one record per CDR3 protein. The sample includes some 7,800 distinct CDR3 sequences, about an eighth of them seen just once. The source material was lung tumor tissue, sampled at surgery. These receptor sequences come from a male donor with early-stage non-small cell lung cancer. Each CDR3 is given without its conserved first and last residue. Each record gives: J gene, D gene, CDR3 length, V gene, CDR3 protein. D genes are given only for firm matches.

J: TRBJ2-1; D: TRBD2; length: 11; V: TRBV6-2/TRBV6-3; CDR3: ASRPGLRNEQF
J: TRBJ2-7; D: -; length: 10; V: TRBV29-1; CDR3: SVSLREHEQY
J: TRBJ2-1; D: -; length: 13; V: TRBV6-1; CDR3: ASSVLADSYNEQF
J: TRBJ1-5; D: -; length: 11; V: TRBV9; CDR3: ASSVDGQQPQH
J: TRBJ1-2; D: TRBD1; length: 13; V: TRBV27; CDR3: ASSLQGQGIYGYT
J: TRBJ2-3; D: -; length: 11; V: TRBV12-3/TRBV12-4; CDR3: ASSGSEPDTQY
J: TRBJ1-3; D: -; length: 13; V: TRBV4-1; CDR3: ASSQDGSTGNTIY
J: TRBJ2-1; D: -; length: 10; V: TRBV29-1; CDR3: SAPTQYNEQF
J: TRBJ1-6; D: -; length: 12; V: TRBV12-3/TRBV12-4; CDR3: ASRRGYNNSPLH
J: TRBJ1-1; D: -; length: 10; V: TRBV30; CDR3: PWRASRGPFI
J: TRBJ2-3; D: -; length: 10; V: TRBV20-1; CDR3: SALGFTDTQY
J: TRBJ2-1; D: -; length: 10; V: TRBV6-1; CDR3: ATSREVGEQF
J: TRBJ2-7; D: -; length: 13; V: TRBV28; CDR3: ASSLRQGGPYEQY
J: TRBJ1-5; D: -; length: 12; V: TRBV20-1; CDR3: SARDKGSNQPQH
J: TRBJ2-6; D: -; length: 12; V: TRBV18; CDR3: ASSLQQGTNVLT
J: TRBJ1-1; D: -; length: 11; V: TRBV14; CDR3: ASSQLLNTEAF
J: TRBJ2-7; D: -; length: 10; V: TRBV21-1; CDR3: ASSNIGCEQY
J: TRBJ2-3; D: -; length: 11; V: TRBV15; CDR3: ATSREAGNTQY